The sequence of this TCR beta chain was determined in a study of T cells in women clearing cervical HPV infection. Clones were sequenced by immunoSEQ multiplex PCR, and TCRdb holds only the in-frame ones, with some missing. The sample data list more than 25,000 clones. V was pared by 5 bases and J by 8 bases, with 16 bases between. This CDR3 spans 13 amino acids. Looked up from germline, CDR1 is GTSNPN and CDR2 is SVGIG (reference sequence). A remark on this clone: The antigen is not known. The CDR3 extends 3 residues past the end of the read, so its final part is completed from the germline J gene. The same CDR3 also results from other DNA sequences found in this sample.

Whole-study results and caveats: Each sample's T-cell count was unknown, possibly confounding richness.

The gene calls are TRBV30 and TRBJ1-3; TRBD1 might be the D (5 bases). The TCR comes from a woman aged 18 to 75 with a cervical HPV16 infection that either progressed to CIN3+ or cleared (not recorded which). The sample taken for sequencing was blood buffy coat. The CDR3 bases that were read are TGTGCCTGGGCAGGGAACTCAGGTCACACC. It is translated as CAWAGNSGHT. The whole CDR3 sequence is CAWAGNSGHTIYF.